The rows below give T cell receptor beta chains drawn from one sample of a study of T cell repertoires in aging, cancer and after chemotherapy. MiXCR was run by TCRdb on the multiplex PCR reads, yielding one entry per CDR3 protein. The sample consists of about 11,000 distinct CDR3 sequences, 40% to 45% of them appearing once. The sample comprised blood. These receptors all stem from a human donor in good health. The CDR3 runs from the conserved cysteine through the conserved F or W. Fields, in order: V gene, D gene, J gene, clone size, CDR3 length, CDR3 DNA, CDR3 protein. The D gene is left open where the match is weak. Not every row has a clone size; where given, it reads once, few, many or a size class.

TRBV28	-	TRBJ1-5	-	14	TGTGCCGGTGAGGCGGGGGGCAGTGGTCAGCCCCAGCATTTT	CAGEAGGSGQPQHF
TRBV11-3	-	TRBJ1-6	few	14	TGTGCCAGCATCGGGGCGTCGGAAGTATCACCCCTCCACTTT	CASIGASEVSPLHF
TRBV19	TRBD1	TRBJ1-4	-	15	TGTGCCAGTAGTACGCGGACAGGGAGGGATGAAAAACTGTTTTTT	CASSTRTGRDEKLFF
TRBV6-6	-	TRBJ2-7	-	14	TGTGCCAGCAGTTCGCGACTAGATTCCTACGAGCAGTACTTC	CASSSRLDSYEQYF
TRBV30	-	TRBJ2-7	few	15	TGTGCCTGGAGGCGTCGAGGCGGAAGCTCCTACGAGCAGTACTTC	CAWRRRGGSSYEQYF
TRBV28	-	TRBJ2-3	few	14	TGTGCCAGCACCACCGTAGGGGGCACAGATACGCAGTATTTT	CASTTVGGTDTQYF
TRBV19	-	TRBJ1-1	-	14	TGTGCCAGTAGTATTCAAGGGGTTGGCACTGAAGCTTTCTTT	CASSIQGVGTEAFF
TRBV27	-	TRBJ2-3	few	16	TGTGCCAGCAGTTTATGGGGACTCCCTTACACAGATACGCAGTATTTT	CASSLWGLPYTDTQYF
TRBV28	-	TRBJ1-4	few	16	TGTGCCAGCAGTTTGAAGGGGTGGGTGGATAGTGAAAAACTGTTTTTT	CASSLKGWVDSEKLFF
TRBV28	-	TRBJ1-2	-	17	TGTGCCAGCACCACCTTAGGCAGGCGTGGTGGTAAATCTGGCTACACCTTC	CASTTLGRRGGKSGYTF
TRBV5-1	-	TRBJ1-1	-	12	TGCGCCAGCAGGAAGGAGGGAGCTGAAGCTTTCTTT	CASRKEGAEAFF
TRBV7-6	-	TRBJ1-2	-	14	TGTACCAGCAGCTCTCCGGGCCCTAACTATGGCTACACCTTC	CTSSSPGPNYGYTF
TRBV6-5	-	TRBJ2-1	few	11	TGTGCCAGCTTAGCGGCTAATGAGCAGTTCTTC	CASLAANEQFF
TRBV4-3	-	TRBJ1-1	few	15	TGCGCCAGCAGCCACTTCGGACAGATCGGCACTGAAGCTTTCTTT	CASSHFGQIGTEAFF
TRBV30	TRBD1	TRBJ1-6	-	15	TGTGCCTGGAGAGGGGGGGACAGGTATAATTCACCCCTCCACTTT	CAWRGGDRYNSPLHF
TRBV7-9	TRBD1	TRBJ2-3	-	12	TGTGCCGGTGACAGGGACACAGATACGCAGTATTTT	CAGDRDTDTQYF
TRBV7-3	-	TRBJ1-1	-	16	TGTGCCAGCAGCTCCTCATATCTCGGGCACGACACTGAAGCTTTCTTT	CASSSSYLGHDTEAFF
TRBV20-1	-	TRBJ1-2	-	13	TGCAGTGCCCGGTCAACGTCAGACTATGGCTACACCTTC	CSARSTSDYGYTF
TRBV11-1	-	TRBJ1-2	few	12	TGTGCCAGCAGCTTTGACGGGAAATCCACCTTCTTC	CASSFDGKSTFF
TRBV7-3	TRBD1	TRBJ1-2	-	14	TGTGCCAGCAGCTCAAGGACAGGATCCTATGGCTACACCTTC	CASSSRTGSYGYTF
TRBV30	-	TRBJ1-1	-	13	TGTGCCTGGAGTTCTCTAATGAACACTGAAGCTTTCTTT	CAWSSLMNTEAFF
TRBV7-2	TRBD2	TRBJ2-3	-	15	TGTGCCAGCAGACTACCGGGACTAGGCACAGATACGCAGTATTTT	CASRLPGLGTDTQYF
TRBV6-1	-	TRBJ1-2	-	15	TGTGCCAGCAGTGAACTGTCAGGGGTGCGAGATGGCTACACCTTC	CASSELSGVRDGYTF
TRBV20-1	-	TRBJ1-3	-	16	TGCAGTGCTAGAGATTTTGGGGACTCTGGTGGAAACACCATATATTTT	CSARDFGDSGGNTIYF
TRBV7-2	-	TRBJ1-5	few	17	TGTGCCAGCAGCCAAGATATTACACTTTCAGTAGGACAGCCCCAGCATTTT	CASSQDITLSVGQPQHF
TRBV7-9	-	TRBJ1-5	-	16	TGTGCCAGCAGCTCTGGGACTTTAAGTGGCAATCAGCCCCAGCATTTT	CASSSGTLSGNQPQHF
TRBV20-1	TRBD1	TRBJ1-5	-	13	TGCAGTGCTGCGGGACAGTCTAATCAGCCCCAGCATTTT	CSAAGQSNQPQHF
TRBV5-6	-	TRBJ2-1	-	15	TGTACCAGTAGTGTTACAGGGAGGTCCTACAATGAGCAGTTCTTC	CTSSVTGRSYNEQFF
TRBV11-2	-	TRBJ1-4	-	15	TGTGCCAGCAGTGATAGGGGGACACTAAGAGGAAAACTGTTTTTT	CASSDRGTLRGKLFF
TRBV10-2	-	TRBJ1-2	-	11	TGCGCCAGCAGGAGTTCTGCTGGCTACACCTTC	CASRSSAGYTF
TRBV5-1	-	TRBJ2-7	-	13	TGCGCCAGCAGCTTGGTGACAGCTGGCGAGCAGTACTTC	CASSLVTAGEQYF
TRBV27	TRBD2	TRBJ2-1	-	16	TGTGCCAGCTGTGGGGGCGGGAGGCCCAGGCCTAATGAGCAGTTCTTC	CASCGGGRPRPNEQFF
TRBV6-2/TRBV6-3	-	TRBJ1-1	-	12	TGTGCCAGCACCGACACATACACTGAAGCTTTCTTT	CASTDTYTEAFF
TRBV6-1	TRBD1	TRBJ2-7	few	16	TGTGCCAGCAGTGAAGCGGGGGGACAGGGAGCCTACGAGCAGTACTTC	CASSEAGGQGAYEQYF
TRBV19	-	TRBJ2-7	-	14	TGTCCCAGTAGTATACAGGGTTCTACCTACGAGCAGTACTTC	CPSSIQGSTYEQYF
TRBV5-6	-	TRBJ1-6	few	14	TGTGCCAGCAGCTCCCAGGACAGAAATTCACCCCTCCACTTT	CASSSQDRNSPLHF
TRBV28	-	TRBJ2-7	few	15	TGTGCCAGCAGCCGGAGGTGGGGGGCCCCCTACGAGCAGTACTTC	CASSRRWGAPYEQYF
TRBV28	TRBD1	TRBJ1-5	-	19	TGTGCCAGCAGCTCACGTGGACAGGCCGCATTAAATAGCAATCAGCCCCAGCATTTT	CASSSRGQAALNSNQPQHF
TRBV6-4	-	TRBJ1-2	-	16	TGTGCCAGCAGTCGACCAGGGCAACCACAAAACTATGGCTACACCTTC	CASSRPGQPQNYGYTF
TRBV19	-	TRBJ1-1	-	13	TGTGCCAGTAAGTTTTCAGCGAACACTGAAGCTTTCTTT	CASKFSANTEAFF
TRBV18	-	TRBJ2-3	-	15	TGTGCCAGCTCACCACTCGGGGGTGTCACAGATACGCAGTATTTT	CASSPLGGVTDTQYF
TRBV19	-	TRBJ2-2	-	15	TGTGCCAGTAGTATGTATGGGGGTGACACCGGGGAGCTGTTTTTT	CASSMYGGDTGELFF
TRBV20-1	-	TRBJ2-7	few	14	TGCAGTGCCACGGACCGGGACTCACCCTACGAGCAGTACTTC	CSATDRDSPYEQYF
TRBV29-1	-	TRBJ2-5	medium-sized	11	TGCAGCGTTGCACGTGGAGAGACCCAGTACTTC	CSVARGETQYF
TRBV7-2	TRBD1	TRBJ2-5	-	14	TGTGCCTGGAGTAGACAGGGCTTCGGGGAGACCCAGTACTTC	CAWSRQGFGETQYF
TRBV6-1	TRBD2	TRBJ2-3	-	14	TGTGCCACCGGGGGCGGGAGGACCACAGATACGCAGTATTTT	CATGGGRTTDTQYF
TRBV6-6	-	TRBJ2-5	few	16	TGTGCCAGCAGTTACCGGATACTGGGCGGAGTAGAGACCCAGTACTTC	CASSYRILGGVETQYF